These T cell receptor beta chains were read from a single sample in a study of human T cells and chemical hapten exposure. TCRdb independently ran MiXCR on the RACE reads; one entry per CDR3 protein. Among a few hundred thousand distinct CDR3 sequences listed, more than 5% were seen once. The sequenced sample was whole blood, obtained in connection with sensitization to the hapten diphenylcyclopropenone (DPC). The receptor source for this set is a woman aged 18-35 years with alopecia areata. Some clones in this sample may be carry-over from other donors' samples. CDR3s include the opening cysteine and the closing phenylalanine or tryptophan. A D gene is named only where the DNA matches it firmly. Clone size is given for some rows only: seen once, a few or many times, or a class if the clone is expanded.

TRBJ1-2	TRBV28	TRBD1	many	CASSLSAGGRRGYTF	TGTGCCAGCAGTTTATCCGCAGGGGGCAGGAGAGGCTACACCTTC
TRBJ2-1	TRBV12-3/TRBV12-4	-	few	CASSLLTNEQFF	TGTGCCAGCAGTTTGCTGACGAATGAGCAGTTCTTC
TRBJ1-4	TRBV6-6	-	many	CASSYSQEIATNEKLFF	TGTGCCAGCAGTTACTCACAGGAGATTGCAACTAATGAAAAACTGTTTTTT
TRBJ2-3	TRBV9	-	-	CAGSEREVSTDTQYF	TGTGCCGGCAGCGAAAGGGAAGTTAGCACAGATACGCAGTATTTT
TRBJ1-1	TRBV7-2	-	few	CASSFVRENTEAFF	TGTGCCAGCAGCTTTGTCAGGGAGAACACTGAAGCTTTCTTT
TRBJ1-6	TRBV20-1	-	few	CSANRDKNSPLHF	TGCAGTGCTAACAGGGACAAGAATTCACCCCTCCACTTT
TRBJ2-1	TRBV7-2	TRBD2	few	CASRWRLAPYNEQFF	TGTGCCAGCAGGTGGAGACTAGCACCCTACAATGAGCAGTTCTTC
TRBJ1-2	TRBV28	TRBD1	few	CASSRPGQGHLGYTF	TGTGCCAGCAGCCGACCGGGACAGGGCCATCTAGGCTACACCTTC
TRBJ1-1	TRBV4-1	-	many	CASSPHSTEAFF	TGCGCCAGCAGCCCGCACTCGACTGAAGCTTTCTTT
TRBJ2-2	TRBV6-2/TRBV6-3	TRBD2	-	CASSRLAGVSRNTGELFF	TGTGCCAGCAGTCGACTAGCGGGGGTCTCAAGGAACACCGGGGAGCTGTTTTTT
TRBJ2-5	TRBV7-2	-	-	CASREGGAGETQYF	TGTGCCAGCAGAGAAGGGGGGGCCGGAGAGACCCAGTACTTC
TRBJ2-3	TRBV10-3	-	many	CAISDRSSPDTQYF	TGTGCCATCAGTGACCGTTCCTCCCCAGATACGCAGTATTTT
TRBJ2-7	TRBV6-2/TRBV6-3	-	few	CASSELARAYEQYF	TGTGCCAGCAGCGAGTTAGCGCGTGCCTACGAGCAGTACTTC
TRBJ2-1	TRBV6-6	-	-	CASSYSIGRGEEGQFF	TGTGCCAGCAGTTACTCGATAGGCAGAGGGGAAGAAGGACAGTTCTTC
TRBJ1-1	TRBV6-5	-	-	CASSYGPELNTEAFF	TGTGCCAGCAGTTACGGTCCGGAATTGAACACTGAAGCTTTCTTT
TRBJ2-2	TRBV6-2/TRBV6-3	-	few	CASTPWGIRLYTGELFF	TGTGCCAGCACCCCCTGGGGCATAAGGTTATACACCGGGGAGCTGTTTTTT
TRBJ1-5	TRBV6-1	TRBD1	many	CASGGQINQPQHF	TGTGCCAGCGGGGGACAGATCAATCAGCCCCAGCATTTT
TRBJ1-1	TRBV19	TRBD1	few	CASTRTGSNEAFF	TGTGCCAGTACCCGGACAGGGAGCAATGAAGCTTTCTTT
TRBJ2-4	TRBV9	-	few	CASSAGAKNIQYF	TGTGCCAGCAGCGCCGGTGCCAAAAACATTCAGTACTTC
TRBJ1-6	TRBV6-6	-	few	CASSHRDTDNSPLHF	TGTGCCAGCAGTCACCGAGATACCGATAATTCACCCCTCCACTTT
TRBJ1-3	TRBV29-1	-	few	CSASTQLDSGNTIYF	TGCAGCGCTAGTACACAGTTAGACTCTGGAAACACCATATATTTT
TRBJ1-2	TRBV2	-	few	CASRSGTSRYGYTF	TGTGCCAGCAGGTCGGGGACATCACGTTATGGCTACACCTTC
TRBJ1-3	TRBV7-9	TRBD1	many	CASSFTGGPGNTIYF	TGTGCCAGCAGCTTCACAGGGGGCCCTGGAAACACCATATATTTT
TRBJ2-1	TRBV6-2/TRBV6-3	-	-	CASSYTHSSYNEQFF	TGTGCCAGCAGTTATACGCACAGCTCCTACAATGAGCAGTTCTTC
TRBJ1-2	TRBV28	-	many	CASSLTRTDYGYTF	TGTGCCAGCAGTCTCACTCGGACAGACTATGGCTACACCTTC
TRBJ2-1	TRBV29-1	-	-	CSVNTASYNKQFF	TGCAGCGTGAACACGGCCTCCTACAATAAGCAGTTCTTC
TRBJ1-5	TRBV4-2	-	-	CASSQGQGHSNQPQHF	TGTGCCAGCAGCCAGGGGCAGGGCCATAGCAATCAGCCCCAGCATTTT
TRBJ2-5	TRBV7-2	-	many	CASSKRGYQETQYF	TGTGCCAGCAGCAAAAGGGGATACCAAGAGACCCAGTACTTC
TRBJ1-1	TRBV29-1	TRBD1	many	CSVGDREDTEAFF	TGCAGCGTTGGGGACAGGGAGGACACTGAAGCTTTCTTT
TRBJ1-1	TRBV12-3/TRBV12-4	-	few	CASSLSTVGNTEAFF	TGTGCCAGCAGTTTAAGTACAGTAGGTAACACTGAAGCTTTCTTT
TRBJ1-4	TRBV18	TRBD1	-	CASSPGSTGGNEKLFF	TGTGCCAGCTCACCAGGTTCCACAGGGGGAAATGAAAAACTGTTTTTT
TRBJ1-3	TRBV29-1	-	many	CSVREQVNSGNTIYF	TGCAGCGTCCGTGAGCAAGTGAACTCTGGAAACACCATATATTTT
TRBJ2-3	TRBV24-1	-	many	CATSDTASDTQYF	TGTGCCACCAGTGATACTGCGTCAGATACGCAGTATTTT
TRBJ1-4	TRBV7-2	TRBD1	few	CASSFRQGPYEKLFF	TGTGCCAGCAGCTTTCGACAGGGGCCCTATGAAAAACTGTTTTTT
TRBJ2-4	TRBV3-1	TRBD1	-	CASSQDQKQGAKNIQYF	TGTGCCAGCAGCCAAGACCAAAAACAGGGGGCCAAAAACATTCAGTACTTC
TRBJ1-3	TRBV4-1	TRBD1	many	CASSLPPARGVYTIYF	TGCGCCAGCAGCCTTCCACCCGCCAGGGGGGTATACACCATATATTTT
TRBJ1-5	TRBV6-2/TRBV6-3	TRBD1	many	CASSYSGDSLNQPQHF	TGTGCCAGCAGTTACTCGGGGGACAGTCTAAATCAGCCCCAGCATTTT
TRBJ2-1	TRBV7-2	-	few	CASSFREDEQFF	TGTGCCAGCAGCTTCAGGGAGGATGAGCAGTTCTTC
TRBJ2-3	TRBV5-1	-	-	CASSSAGADRDTQYF	TGCGCCAGCAGCTCGGCGGGCGCTGACAGGGATACGCAGTATTTT
TRBJ1-2	TRBV28	-	-	CASSLSGPEDYGYTF	TGTGCCAGCAGTTTGTCAGGCCCCGAAGACTATGGCTACACCTTC
TRBJ2-7	TRBV12-3/TRBV12-4	-	many	CASSPTGYEQYF	TGTGCCAGCAGTCCAACAGGTTACGAGCAGTACTTC
TRBJ1-6	TRBV6-5	-	many	CASSYSTTPRYNSPLHF	TGTGCCAGCAGTTACTCGACAACACCTCGGTATAATTCACCCCTCCACTTT
TRBJ2-3	TRBV13	-	few	CARGTALDTQYF	TGTGCCAGGGGGACGGCGCTAGATACGCAGTATTTT
TRBJ2-2	TRBV29-1	-	-	CSVEKSGATGELFF	TGCAGCGTTGAAAAAAGCGGCGCCACCGGGGAGCTGTTTTTT
TRBJ1-2	TRBV5-1	-	many	CASSLEKTGTYNYGYTF	TGCGCCAGCAGCTTGGAGAAAACCGGGACTTACAACTATGGCTACACCTTC
TRBJ2-6	TRBV6-5	-	many	CASRASGANVLTF	TGTGCCAGCAGGGCCTCTGGGGCCAACGTCCTGACTTTC
TRBJ1-3	TRBV27	TRBD1	-	CASSLAEQGGFSGNTIYF	TGTGCCAGCAGTCTAGCCGAACAGGGGGGTTTTTCTGGAAACACCATATATTTT
TRBJ2-6	TRBV6-2/TRBV6-3	-	many	CASSFGHGANVLTF	TGTGCCAGCAGTTTCGGACATGGGGCCAACGTCCTGACTTTC
TRBJ1-2	TRBV12-3/TRBV12-4	-	few	CASSLQNNYGYTF	TGTGCCAGCAGTTTACAGAATAACTATGGCTACACCTTC
TRBJ2-3	TRBV10-3	-	few	CAIRDGSTDTQYF	TGTGCCATCAGGGACGGTAGCACAGATACGCAGTATTTT
TRBJ1-2	TRBV3-1	-	many	CASSQAPGRYGYTF	TGTGCCAGCAGCCAAGCTCCAGGGCGTTATGGCTACACCTTC
TRBJ2-4	TRBV12-5	-	many	CASGSTSGTHQYF	TGTGCTAGTGGGTCCACCTCCGGGACGCATCAGTACTTC
TRBJ2-4	TRBV6-2/TRBV6-3	-	many	CASSYSGLSSNIQYF	TGTGCCAGCAGTTACTCGGGACTCTCTAGCAACATTCAGTACTTC
TRBJ1-1	TRBV7-9	TRBD1	many	CASSLPTGAPHTEAFF	TGTGCCAGCAGCTTACCGACAGGGGCGCCGCACACTGAAGCTTTCTTT
TRBJ2-7	TRBV15	TRBD1	many	CATSRRTGPFLGSSF	TGTGCCACCAGCAGGAGGACAGGACCCTTCCTGGGCAGTTCCTTC